This TCR beta chain was profiled in a study of blood T cell repertoires in COVID-19. Study summary: The samples span acute and convalescent COVID-19 from the United States, Italy and Spain. T cells, B-cell-depleted T cells, or PBMCs supplied cDNA or gDNA.

In the study's own analysis: Researchers report that nucleated cell counts were estimated from reference gene primer amplification. The data were produced by immunoSEQ multiplex PCR, yet TCRdb's version contains in-frame clones alone and is incomplete. That table supplies the V and J calls and clone size; D and trimming were determined from the DNA. The sample has about 160,000 clones, approximately 81% seen once. The CDR3 consists of 16 residues. Germline trimming cut 1 base from V and 5 bases from J; bases unmatched to any gene: 9. Germline lookup yields CDR1 MNHNS and CDR2 SASEGT. The chain recombines TRBV6-1 with TRBJ2-7; 9 bases fit TRBD1. This TCR derives from a man aged 35 to 55 with acute or convalescent COVID-19. Specimen: peripheral blood. CDR3 coding DNA: TGTGCCAGCAGTGAAGAGGCGGGACAGGGTAACGACGAGCAGTACTTC. It codes for CASSEEAGQGNDEQYF.